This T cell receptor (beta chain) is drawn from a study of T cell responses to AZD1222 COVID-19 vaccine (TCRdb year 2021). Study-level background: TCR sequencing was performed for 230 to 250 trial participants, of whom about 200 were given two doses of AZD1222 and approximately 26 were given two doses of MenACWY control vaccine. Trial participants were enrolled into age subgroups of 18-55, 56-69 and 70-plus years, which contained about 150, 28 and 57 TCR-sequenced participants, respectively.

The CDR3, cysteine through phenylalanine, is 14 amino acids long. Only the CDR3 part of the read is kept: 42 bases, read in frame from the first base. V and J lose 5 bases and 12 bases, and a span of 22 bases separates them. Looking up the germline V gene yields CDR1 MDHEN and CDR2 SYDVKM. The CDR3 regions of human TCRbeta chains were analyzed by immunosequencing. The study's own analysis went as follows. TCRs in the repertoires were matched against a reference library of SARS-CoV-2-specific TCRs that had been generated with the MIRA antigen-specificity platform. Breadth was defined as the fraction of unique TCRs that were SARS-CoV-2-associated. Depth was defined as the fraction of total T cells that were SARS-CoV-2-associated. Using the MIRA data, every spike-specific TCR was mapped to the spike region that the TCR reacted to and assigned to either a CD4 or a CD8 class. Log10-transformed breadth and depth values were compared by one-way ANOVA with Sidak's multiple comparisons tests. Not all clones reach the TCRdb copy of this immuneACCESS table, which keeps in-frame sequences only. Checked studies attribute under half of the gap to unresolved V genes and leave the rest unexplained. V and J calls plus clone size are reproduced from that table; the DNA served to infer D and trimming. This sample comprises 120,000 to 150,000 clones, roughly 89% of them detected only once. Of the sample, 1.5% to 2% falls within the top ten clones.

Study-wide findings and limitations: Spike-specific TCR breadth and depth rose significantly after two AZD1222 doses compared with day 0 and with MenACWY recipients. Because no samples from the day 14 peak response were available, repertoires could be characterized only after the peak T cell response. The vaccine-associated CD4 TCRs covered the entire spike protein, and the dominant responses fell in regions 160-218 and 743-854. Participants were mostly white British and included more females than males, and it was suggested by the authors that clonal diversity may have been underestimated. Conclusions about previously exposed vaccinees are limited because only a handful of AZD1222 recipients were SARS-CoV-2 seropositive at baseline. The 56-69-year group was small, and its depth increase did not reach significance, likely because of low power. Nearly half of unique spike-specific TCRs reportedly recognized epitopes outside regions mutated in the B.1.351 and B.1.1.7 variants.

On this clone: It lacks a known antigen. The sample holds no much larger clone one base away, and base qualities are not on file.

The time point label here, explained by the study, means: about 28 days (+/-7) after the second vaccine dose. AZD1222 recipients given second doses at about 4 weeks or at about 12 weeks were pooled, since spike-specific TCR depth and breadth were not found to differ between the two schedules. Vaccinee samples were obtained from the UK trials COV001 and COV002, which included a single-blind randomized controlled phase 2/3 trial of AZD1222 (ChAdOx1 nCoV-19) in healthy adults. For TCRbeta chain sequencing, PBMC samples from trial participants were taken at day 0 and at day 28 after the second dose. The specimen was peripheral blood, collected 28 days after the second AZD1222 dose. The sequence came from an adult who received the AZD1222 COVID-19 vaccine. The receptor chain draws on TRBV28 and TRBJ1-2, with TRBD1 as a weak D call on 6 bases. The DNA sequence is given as TGTGCCAGCAGTCGGAGGGGGTCAGGGTCTCGAAACACCTTC. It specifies CASSRRGSGSRNTF.